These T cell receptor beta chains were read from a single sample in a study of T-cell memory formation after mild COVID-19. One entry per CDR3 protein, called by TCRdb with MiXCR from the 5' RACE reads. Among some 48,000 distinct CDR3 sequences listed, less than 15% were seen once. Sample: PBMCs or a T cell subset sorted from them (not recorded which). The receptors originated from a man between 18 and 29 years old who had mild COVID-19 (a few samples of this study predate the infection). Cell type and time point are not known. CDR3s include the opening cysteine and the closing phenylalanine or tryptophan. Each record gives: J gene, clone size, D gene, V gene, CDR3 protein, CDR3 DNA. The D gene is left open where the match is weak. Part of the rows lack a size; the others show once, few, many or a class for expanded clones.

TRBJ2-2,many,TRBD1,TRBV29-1,CSVRDRLNTGELFF,TGCAGCGTTCGGGACAGGCTTAACACCGGGGAGCTGTTTTTT
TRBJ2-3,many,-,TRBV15,CATSRGTHTQYF,TGTGCCACCAGCAGAGGAACTCATACGCAGTATTTT
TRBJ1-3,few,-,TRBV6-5,CASSGLSGNTIYF,TGTGCCAGCAGCGGACTGTCTGGAAACACCATATATTTT
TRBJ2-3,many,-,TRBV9,CASSVGSQRDTQYF,TGTGCCAGCAGCGTAGGGAGCCAACGTGATACGCAGTATTTT
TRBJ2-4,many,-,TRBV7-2,CASSLDPSGANIQYF,TGTGCCAGCAGCTTAGATCCTTCGGGGGCGAACATTCAGTACTTC
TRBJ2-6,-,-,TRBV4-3,CASSHHSSSGANVLTF,TGCGCCAGCAGCCACCACTCGAGCTCTGGGGCCAACGTCCTGACTTTC
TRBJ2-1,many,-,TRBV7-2,CASSPRLEGEQFF,TGTGCCAGCAGCCCTCGGTTAGAGGGTGAGCAGTTCTTC
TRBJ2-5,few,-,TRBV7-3,CASSSQGGAETQYF,TGTGCCAGCAGCTCCCAGGGGGGTGCAGAGACCCAGTACTTC
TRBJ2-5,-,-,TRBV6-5,CASREGGEGTQYF,TGTGCCAGCAGGGAAGGCGGGGAAGGGACCCAGTACTTC
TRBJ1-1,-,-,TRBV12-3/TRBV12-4,CASSDRGDTEAFF,TGTGCCAGCAGTGATAGGGGAGACACTGAAGCTTTCTTT
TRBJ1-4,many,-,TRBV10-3,CAISAGTGEKLFF,TGTGCCATCAGCGCGGGGACGGGAGAAAAACTGTTTTTT
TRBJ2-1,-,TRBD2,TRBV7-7,CASSLAGADNEQFF,TGTGCTAGCAGCTTAGCGGGCGCGGACAATGAGCAGTTCTTC
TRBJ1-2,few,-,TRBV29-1,CSVRRIAGSYGYTF,TGCAGCGTCCGACGAATTGCAGGGTCCTATGGCTACACCTTC
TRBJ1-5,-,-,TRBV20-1,CSAIRQVNQPQHF,TGCAGTGCTATTCGACAGGTTAATCAGCCCCAGCATTTT
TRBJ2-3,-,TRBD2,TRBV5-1,CASSVSGGAFTDTQYF,TGCGCCAGCAGCGTAAGCGGGGGGGCCTTCACAGATACGCAGTATTTT
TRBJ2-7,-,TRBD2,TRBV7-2,CASSLAGGPYEQYF,TGTGCCAGCAGCTTAGCGGGAGGGCCCTACGAGCAGTACTTC
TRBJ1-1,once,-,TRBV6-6,CASSYSITGKDTEAFF,TGTGCCAGCAGTTACTCGATTACAGGGAAGGACACTGAAGCTTTCTTT
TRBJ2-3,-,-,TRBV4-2,CASSQSNSADTQYF,TGTGCCAGCAGCCAATCGAATTCCGCCGATACGCAGTATTTT
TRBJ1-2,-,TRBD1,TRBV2,CATRTGDYGYTF,TGTGCCACTCGGACAGGGGACTATGGCTACACCTTC